This TCR beta chain was profiled in a study of shared clonotypes between healthy human individuals (TCRdb year 2020). Some background on the complete study: The cohort included three men and two women between 18 and 49 years of age. For each donor, CD4 naive and CD4 memory were each run on three plates, CD8 naive on two plates, and CD8 memory on one plate. Blood TCR repertoires of roughly 5 healthy adults were deeply sequenced to estimate repertoire size and the extent of clonotype sharing between individuals. To increase sequencing depth and limit assay-specific biases, different laboratories used diverse techniques to prepare libraries and sequence TCR repertoires. Per donor, leukapheresis produced somewhere between about 0.9 and 9.5 billion PBMCs. Findings and caveats that apply to the study as a whole: Sampling was restricted to blood, and TCR repertoires in tissue are likely to differ from TCR repertoires in blood. Because the study included a small number of donors, the genetic and exposure-history diversity represented was limited. Clonotypes shared by all four sorted-subset donors showed higher generation probabilities than non-shared clonotypes. Based on pairwise subsampling, the degree of clonotype sharing among donors was expected to be affected by sequencing depth. Sharing across several donors was observed for 4.5% to 6.5% of naive CD4, about 3.2% of naive CD8, 2% to 2.5% of memory CD4, and less than 0.45% of memory CD8 clonotypes. Rarefaction of sorted-subset datasets indicated incomplete sequencing despite the large sequencing depth. Larger estimated clonotype richness was generally found for naive subsets than for memory subsets.

TCR CDR3 regions were amplified from genomic DNA by multiplex PCR using the deep immunoSEQ assay. Extracted genomic DNA from each cell subset was distributed evenly across all wells of several immunoSEQ 96-well plates, and each plate was treated as a replicate. Each replicate PCR for sorted subsets received about 0.2 ug genomic DNA, equal to roughly 30,000 T cell genomes. The purified libraries were quantified using a Qubit 3.0 fluorometer, sized with a Bioanalyzer 2100, and then quantified again using the KAPA Library Quantification kit. Every immunoSEQ 96-well plate was sequenced on a dedicated single-read 150-cycle Illumina NextSeq 550 flow cell. Per the original workflow: Because only junctional sequences without quality scores were contained in the immunoSEQ output, filtering matching that applied to full-length reads could not be performed. To assign V/J genes and CDR3, sequences were annotated using PyIR, a Python wrapper for IgBLAST v1.9, with IMGT germline references. Reads with weak V/J assignments (E-value above 1e-6), missing CDR3, stop codons, out-of-frame junctions, or ambiguous translated residues were removed. A V3J clonotype was defined by an identical inferred V gene, J gene, and CDR3 amino acid sequence. Percentage overlap between repertoires was calculated by dividing the number of shared unique clonotypes by the size of the smaller repertoire. Richness of each repertoire was evaluated using RTK rarefaction, the Chao1 estimator, and Recon v2.1 estimates of unobserved clonotypes. Generation probabilities were computed with OLGA for all TCRbeta clonotypes obtained by the gDNA method from a handful of donors. TCRdb obtained this table from immuneACCESS and retained in-frame rearrangements with V and J assigned. These tables miss some clones; where compared with another copy, unresolved V genes account for less than half of the shortfall, and the remainder is unexplained. That table supplies the V and J calls and clone size; D and trimming were determined from the DNA. The sample table holds around 2,000,000 clones, of which 85% to 95% were seen once. 0.1% to 0.15% of the sample is taken by the ten largest.

Taken from the germline V gene, the CDR1 and CDR2 loops are MGHRA and YSYEKL. A distance of 5 bases separates the germline ends of V and J, which lose 0 bases and 5 bases respectively. The CDR3 goes from the cysteine to the phenylalanine over 13 residues. CDR3 DNA only is kept here, 39 bases in frame from base 1. The donors were healthy, HIV-negative adults with no recently reported acute infections or vaccinations. All donors were Caucasian adults living in Nashville, Tennessee, USA. Magnetic negative selection was used to enrich CD4+ T cells, after which naive cells were positively selected on CD45RA and the negative fraction became the memory subset. Blood was collected by leukapheresis, and PBMCs were isolated by Ficoll-Histopaque density gradient centrifugation and then cryopreserved in liquid nitrogen vapor phase. Analytical flow cytometry was used to check the purity and quantity of each magnetically sorted T cell population. Each sorted fraction had its genomic DNA isolated and then quantified by UV absorbance on a Nanodrop 2000c.

As concerns this clone: Its antigen is unknown. The record has no base qualities; no much larger clone is one base away.

The clonotype comes from a young man in good health. The chain was built from TRBV4-1 and TRBJ1-5; no confident D gene assignment can be made. The sample was naive CD4+ T cells sorted from blood. The sample's cell subset or site label, in plain terms: CD45RA+ positively selected. The CDR3 in this case is CASSQEADQPQHF. The DNA sequence is TGCGCCAGCAGCCAAGAGGCGGATCAGCCCCAGCATTTT.